This entry lists 31 T cell receptor beta chains sequenced from one sample in a study of radiation and T cells in renal cell carcinoma. TCRdb's table, derived via immunoSEQ multiplex PCR, lists solely in-frame clones and lacks some. The table has nearly 50,000 clones, approximately 83% seen once. Time point given: baseline pretreatment blood. Treatment in this sample: 15 Gy SBRT to primary tumor, nephrectomy 4 weeks later. The material was blood, obtained from a patient whose treatment included radiotherapy and nephrectomy. These TCRs come from a woman in her 70s with renal cell carcinoma.

The gene calls are TRBV4-1 and TRBJ1-3; D not certain. Germline CDR1 and CDR2: MGHRA and YSYEKL. With 8 bases removed from V and 0 bases from J, the gap between germline ends came to 11 bases. The CDR3 consists of 14 residues. In nucleotides, the CDR3 is TGCGCCAGCTCTGACCTCGGCTCTGGAAACACCATATATTTT. Residues: CASSDLGSGNTIYF.

This chain connects TRBV4-2 to TRBJ2-3; 14 bases map to TRBD2. The CDR3 totals 21 residues. Germline assignment: CDR1 LGHNA and CDR2 YNFKEQ. Trimming cost V 0 bases and J 4 bases; bases outside gene matches: 15. CDR3 sequence reads: CASSQEGASRGLAGVSDTQYF. CDR3 DNA sequence: TGTGCCAGCAGCCAAGAAGGCGCATCCCGGGGACTAGCGGGAGTTTCAGATACGCAGTATTTT.

This clone was counted between two and nine times. The chain couples TRBV29-1 to TRBJ1-3; 10 nucleotides align to TRBD1. Germline V lookup: CDR1 SQVTM, CDR2 ANQGSEA. V shed 6 bases and J 0 bases; nucleotides not matched to a gene: 2. The CDR3 is made up of 14 amino acids. This chain's CDR3 is CSVGTGDSGNTIYF. Here the CDR3 DNA reads TGCAGCGTGGGGACAGGGGACTCTGGAAACACCATATATTTT.

This rearrangement joins TRBV2 to TRBJ2-6, with D possibly matching TRBD1 (5 bases). The CDR3 length is 17 residues. CDR1 and CDR2 from the germline V gene are SNHLY and FYNNEI. V was pared by 4 bases and J by 0 bases, with 13 bases between. The CDR3 sequence: CASSVTGLSSGANVLTF. In DNA form, the CDR3 reads TGTGCCAGCAGTGTAACAGGTCTAAGCTCTGGGGCCAACGTCCTGACTTTC.

The chain employs TRBV7-6 and TRBJ2-1; D unresolved. CDR1 is SGHVS, CDR2 FNYEAQ, per germline. The CDR3 has 15 amino acids. The V end was cut by 8 bases, the J end by 4 bases, with 18 bases between. The CDR3 loop reads CASEASASPYNEQFF. The CDR3 nucleotides are TGTGCCAGCGAGGCGTCGGCTAGTCCATACAATGAGCAGTTCTTC.

This rearrangement joins TRBV5-1 to TRBJ1-1; D gene unclear. The CDR3 length is 16 residues. CDR1 is SGHRS, CDR2 YFSETQ, per germline. V was cut by 7 bases and J by 1 base, with 20 bases left in between. As DNA, the CDR3 is TGCGCCAGCGCACCGTTACAAGGGAGTGAGAACACTGAAGCTTTCTTT. It is translated as CASAPLQGSENTEAFF.

The gene calls are TRBV19 and TRBJ1-5, with 9 bases identical to TRBD1. J gave up 6 bases and V 5 bases, and 5 bases lay outside the gene matches. CDR1 is LNHDA and CDR2 is SQIVND in the germline V gene (reference sequence). This CDR3 region has 14 residues. CDR3 DNA sequence: TGTGCCAGTAGTGGAACAGGGGGCTCTCAGCCCCAGCATTTT. It codes for CASSGTGGSQPQHF. Together with reference TRBV19 and TRBJ1-5, the CDR3 gives the full variable domain: DGGITQSPKYLFRKEGQNVTLSCEQNLNHDAMYWYRQDPGQGLRLIYYSQIVNDFQKGDIAEGYSVSREKKESFPLTVTSAQKNPTAFYLCASSGTGGSQPQHFGDGTRLSIL.

The chain is built from TRBV2 and TRBJ1-4; no clear D. V dropped 1 base and J dropped 7 bases, with 13 bases sitting between them. The CDR3 is 15 residues long. Looked up from germline, CDR1 is SNHLY and CDR2 is FYNNEI. CDR3 nucleotide sequence: TGTGCCAGCAGTGAAGGGATAGGCCGAGGTGAAAAACTGTTTTTT. This codes for CASSEGIGRGEKLFF.

This clone has just a few counts. The J gene is TRBJ2-1, the V gene TRBV5-6; D tentatively fits TRBD1 or TRBD2 (5 bases each). CDR1 SGHDT and CDR2 YYEEEE come from the germline V gene. Trimming left V 0 bases short and J 0 bases short, with 10 bases between. The CDR3 spans 16 residues. The CDR3: CASSLVGTSSYNEQFF. The DNA of the CDR3 is TGTGCCAGCAGCTTGGTGGGGACGAGCTCCTACAATGAGCAGTTCTTC. Full variable domain (outside the CDR3, taken from reference TRBV5-6 and TRBJ2-1): DAGVTQSPTHLIKTRGQQVTLRCSPKSGHDTVSWYQQALGQGPQFIFQYYEEEERQRGNFPDRFSGHQFPNYSSELNVNALLLGDSALYLCASSLVGTSSYNEQFFGPGTRLTVL.

This clone has more than one count but fewer than ten. The chain employs TRBV25-1 and TRBJ1-1; no definite D call. Trimming shortened V by 2 bases and J by 1 base, and 8 bases separated the two germline ends. The CDR3 is made up of 14 amino acids. Germline assignment: CDR1 MGHDK and CDR2 SYGVNS. The CDR3 loop is CASSEANRNTEAFF. In nucleotides, the CDR3 is TGTGCCAGCAGTGAAGCGAATCGGAACACTGAAGCTTTCTTT.

This clone was detected only a few times. This chain links TRBV19 with TRBJ1-1; 9 nucleotides line up with TRBD1. CDR1 and CDR2 from the germline V gene are LNHDA and SQIVND (reference sequence). The CDR3 has 15 amino acids. The V and J ends lost 4 bases and 4 bases, in that order; junction bases with no gene match: 7. The CDR3: CASSTATGGRTEAFF. CDR3 bases: TGTGCCAGTAGTACGGCGACAGGGGGTCGCACTGAAGCTTTCTTT.

This chain connects TRBV5-1 to TRBJ1-2; unclear D gene. Trimming took 0 bases from V and 3 from J, leaving 6 bases between them. The germline V gene has CDR1 SGHRS and CDR2 YFSETQ. This CDR3 has 13 residues. CDR3 nucleotide sequence: TGCGCCAGCAGCTTGGTGGGTGACTATGGCTACACCTTC. It encodes CASSLVGDYGYTF. The full variable domain, with the rest looked up from reference TRBV5-1 and TRBJ1-2, is KAGVTQTPRYLIKTRGQQVTLSCSPISGHRSVSWYQQTPGQGLQFLFEYFSETQRNKGNFPGRFSGRQFSNSRSEMNVSTLELGDSALYLCASSLVGDYGYTFGSGTRLTVV.

At least ten counts were recorded for this clone. The chain links TRBV14 to TRBJ1-2; D is unclear. The V end was cut by 4 bases, the J end by 7 bases, with 16 bases between. Germline CDR1 is SGHDN and CDR2 is FVKESK. The CDR3 covers 14 residues. CDR3 DNA sequence: TGTGCCAGCAGCCCCACCCGGGGTGGCTTTGGCTACACCTTC. Encoded protein: CASSPTRGGFGYTF.

The genes are TRBV4-2 and TRBJ2-1, with TRBD1 as a possible D gene (6 bases). The CDR3 is 14 amino acids. V was clipped by 1 base and J by 8 bases, with 12 bases between them. Germline V CDR1 and CDR2: LGHNA, YNFKEQ. The CDR3 DNA follows: TGTGCCAGCAGCCAAGCAGGGGCATGGGATGAGCAGTTCTTC. It is translated as CASSQAGAWDEQFF.

This clone was detected many times. The V gene is TRBV6-1, the J gene TRBJ1-4; D not resolved. V gave up 4 bases and J gave up 13 bases, with 19 bases separating them. Germline V lookup: CDR1 MNHNS, CDR2 SASEGT. The CDR3 is 14 amino acids. The CDR3 sequence is CASSVTSNHEGLFF. The CDR3 nucleotides are TGTGCCAGCAGTGTCACCTCTAACCACGAGGGACTGTTTTTT.

The rearrangement joins TRBV9 to TRBJ1-6, with unresolved D. Germline loops: CDR1 SGDLS, CDR2 YYNGEE. CDR3 length: 13 amino acids. The V and J ends lost 3 bases and 4 bases respectively, with 5 bases between them. CDR3 in amino acids: CASSAQYNSPLHF. For the CDR3, the DNA is TGTGCCAGCAGCGCTCAGTATAATTCACCCCTCCACTTT. The full variable domain, rest sourced from reference TRBV9 and TRBJ1-6, is DSGVTQTPKHLITATGQRVTLRCSPRSGDLSVYWYQQSLDQGLQFLIQYYNGEERAKGNILERFSAQQFPDLHSELNLSSLELGDSALYFCASSAQYNSPLHFGNGTRLTVT.

The chain couples TRBV29-1 to TRBJ2-2, with no clear D. Deletions cut 1 base from V and 2 bases from J, with 5 bases between. There are 13 residues in the CDR3. Looked up from germline, CDR1 is SQVTM and CDR2 is ANQGSEA. Written as DNA, the CDR3 is TGCAGCGTTGAAGTTTCTAACACCGGGGAGCTGTTTTTT. This encodes CSVEVSNTGELFF.

This clone has just one count. J is TRBJ1-5 and V is TRBV19; D is undetermined. CDR3 length equals 12 residues. V lost 8 bases to trimming and J lost 6 bases, with 11 bases between them. Germline V gene lookup returns CDR1 LNHDA and CDR2 SQIVND (reference sequence). The CDR3 DNA follows: TGTGCCAGTGCACACCCAGCTCAGCCCCAGCATTTT. Its protein is CASAHPAQPQHF. The full variable domain, with the rest looked up from reference TRBV19 and TRBJ1-5, is DGGITQSPKYLFRKEGQNVTLSCEQNLNHDAMYWYRQDPGQGLRLIYYSQIVNDFQKGDIAEGYSVSREKKESFPLTVTSAQKNPTAFYLCASAHPAQPQHFGDGTRLSIL.

V gene TRBV5-1 combines with J gene TRBJ1-4; D call uncertain. Germline V CDR1 and CDR2: SGHRS, YFSETQ. The CDR3 runs to 15 residues. V shed 0 bases and J shed 7 bases, with 13 bases lying between them. The CDR3 sequence: CASSLGISEAEKLFF. As DNA, the CDR3 is TGCGCCAGCAGCTTGGGAATTTCGGAAGCTGAAAAACTGTTTTTT.

V and J are TRBV7-2 and TRBJ2-1; D not certain. The CDR3 totals 13 residues. Germline CDR1 reads SGHTA; CDR2 reads FQGNSA. V lost 1 base and J 5 bases, leaving 6 bases between the germline ends. DNA for the CDR3: TGTGCCAGCAGCTTAGGGTCGCACAATGAGCAGTTCTTC. Residues: CASSLGSHNEQFF. The full variable domain, with the rest looked up from reference TRBV7-2 and TRBJ2-1, is GAGVSQSPSNKVTEKGKDVELRCDPISGHTALYWYRQSLGQGLEFLIYFQGNSAPDKSGLPSDRFSAERTGGSVSTLTIQRTQQEDSAVYLCASSLGSHNEQFFGPGTRLTVL.

This clone has just one count. J is TRBJ2-7 and V is TRBV27, with 10 bases matching TRBD2. Germline V gives CDR1 MNHEY, CDR2 SMNVEV (reference sequence). This CDR3 has 14 amino acids. V lost 2 bases and J lost 6; bases outside the gene matches: 4. This CDR3 is CASSLVSSGGEQYF. In nucleotides, the CDR3 is TGTGCCAGCAGTTTAGTGTCTAGCGGGGGCGAGCAGTACTTC.

This clone was seen more than once but under ten times. The chain joins TRBV10-3 to TRBJ1-1; D unresolved. Trimming shortened V by 4 bases and J by 7 bases, and 10 bases separated the two germline ends. Germline V gene sequence: CDR1 ENHRY, CDR2 SYGVKD. This CDR3 has 12 amino acids. As DNA, the CDR3 is TGTGCCATCAGTGGTGGGAATGATGAAGCTTTCTTT. Its protein product is CAISGGNDEAFF.

This clone has just one count. The genes are TRBV7-9 and TRBJ1-1; no clear D gene. The germline gives CDR1 SEHNR, CDR2 FQNEAQ (reference sequence). V was trimmed by 0 bases and J by 1 base, leaving 6 bases between them. CDR3 size: 14 residues. The DNA for the CDR3 is TGTGCCAGCAGCTTAGCCCCGGGGAACACTGAAGCTTTCTTT. This codes for CASSLAPGNTEAFF. The full variable domain, in which reference TRBV7-9 and TRBJ1-1 provide the parts outside the CDR3, is DTGVSQNPRHKITKRGQNVTFRCDPISEHNRLYWYRQTLGQGPEFLTYFQNEAQLEKSRLLSDRFSAERPKGSFSTLEIQRTEQGDSAMYLCASSLAPGNTEAFFGQGTRLTVV.

J is TRBJ1-2 and V is TRBV30, with TRBD1 as a possible D gene (5 bases). This CDR3 has 11 amino acids. V was pared by 1 base and J by 8 bases, with 8 bases between. Germline values: CDR1 GTSNPN, CDR2 SVGIG (reference sequence). The CDR3: CAWSEGKGYTF. The CDR3 coding sequence is TGTGCCTGGAGTGAGGGGAAGGGCTACACCTTC.

This clone was detected only once. The J gene is TRBJ2-1, the V gene TRBV7-6; TRBD2 matches at 14 bases. The V and J ends lost 2 bases and 1 base, in that order; junction bases with no gene match: 4. The germline gives CDR1 SGHVS, CDR2 FNYEAQ. There are 18 residues in the CDR3. CDR3 region: CASSLRLAGGRSYNEQFF. In DNA form, the CDR3 reads TGTGCCAGCAGCTTAAGACTAGCGGGAGGGCGATCCTACAATGAGCAGTTCTTC.

The V call is TRBV4-2, the J call TRBJ1-4; 8 nucleotides line up with TRBD1. This CDR3 region has 16 residues. V lost 3 bases, J lost 0 bases, and 3 bases stayed unmatched. From germline, CDR1 is LGHNA and CDR2 YNFKEQ. In DNA form, the CDR3 reads TGTGCCAGCAGCCACGGACAGGGTTCAACTAATGAAAAACTGTTTTTT. It is translated as CASSHGQGSTNEKLFF.

This clone was counted once. The rearrangement links TRBV4-3 to TRBJ2-5; the D gene is possibly TRBD2 (5 bases). The CDR3 sequence is 14 residues long. CDR1 and CDR2 (germline): LGHNA, YSLEER. Trimming stripped 4 bases from V and 5 bases from J, with 14 bases between. The CDR3 DNA reads as TGCGCCAGCAGCCCCGCGGGTGGGAAGGAGACCCAGTACTTC. Protein product: CASSPAGGKETQYF.

This sequence joins TRBV9 and TRBJ2-2; 9 nucleotides agree with TRBD1. CDR1 is SGDLS and CDR2 is YYNGEE in the germline V gene. The CDR3 is 15 residues long. V lost 4 bases to trimming and J lost 4 bases; unmatched junction nucleotides: 5. The CDR3 sequence is CASSSQGATTGELFF. CDR3 sequence (DNA): TGTGCCAGCAGCTCACAGGGGGCGACCACCGGGGAGCTGTTTTTT.

The genes are TRBV5-1 and TRBJ2-5; the D is unclear. V lost 0 bases to trimming and J lost 1 base, with 7 bases between them. CDR3 size: 14 residues. Germline CDR1 reads SGHRS; CDR2 reads YFSETQ. The CDR3 DNA follows: TGCGCCAGCAGCTTGGTCCCTAGCCAAGAGACCCAGTACTTC. This encodes CASSLVPSQETQYF.

As DNA, the CDR3 is TGTGCCAGCAGTGAAGGGGTGTCGGGCATCTATGGCTACACCTTC. It yields the protein CASSEGVSGIYGYTF. This chain uses TRBV6-1 with TRBJ1-2; D gene unclear. With 1 base removed from V and 4 bases from J, the gap between germline ends came to 13 bases. The CDR3 loop spans 15 amino acids. Per germline, CDR1 MNHNS and CDR2 SASEGT.

V and J are TRBV25-1 and TRBJ2-7; D possibly corresponds to TRBD1 (6 bases). Germline loops: CDR1 MGHDK, CDR2 SYGVNS. This CDR3 comprises 16 residues. With 2 bases removed from V and 4 bases from J, the gap between germline ends came to 18 bases. CDR3 nucleotide sequence: TGTGCCAGCAGTGAAACATACCACAGGGATCATTACGAGCAGTACTTC. This sequence encodes CASSETYHRDHYEQYF.